Shown below are 27 T cell receptor beta chains from a single sample sequenced in a study of monozygotic twins with inflammatory bowel disease. TCRdb re-called the 5' RACE reads; one entry per CDR3 protein, DNA not given. The table for this sample gives roughly 300,000 distinct CDR3 sequences. Sequenced: blood. The receptors derive from a human donor with ulcerative colitis or Crohn's disease, or a healthy co-twin of an affected twin (not recorded which).

This sequence joins TRBV4-3 and TRBJ1-6; the TRBD1 assignment by TCRdb is unverifiable without DNA. The germline V gene has CDR1 LGHNA and CDR2 YSLEER. The CDR3 contains 16 residues. CDR3 sequence reads: CASSQDPGQGSSPLHF.

The V call is TRBV14, the J call TRBJ2-1. Germline values: CDR1 SGHDN, CDR2 FVKESK. The CDR3 totals 13 residues. CDR3 sequence: CASSEPVVNEQFF.

The rearrangement links TRBV6-5 to TRBJ1-1; TCRdb names TRBD1, which stays unverified in the absence of DNA. The CDR3 loop spans 13 amino acids. Germline-derived CDR1 and CDR2 are MNHEY and SVGAGI. The CDR3 is CASLSATATEAFF.

The chain is built from TRBV28 and TRBJ2-7. The CDR3 totals 16 residues. Germline loops: CDR1 MDHEN, CDR2 SYDVKM. CDR3 loop: CASSSHRHSIFYEQYF.

The chain joins TRBV6-5 to TRBJ2-2. Germline lookup yields CDR1 MNHEY and CDR2 SVGAGI. CDR3 length: 13 residues. CDR3: CASRRGNPGELFF.

The chain couples TRBV5-1 to TRBJ1-2; TCRdb calls TRBD1, which cannot be checked without DNA. The CDR3 totals 17 residues. Germline V CDR1 and CDR2: SGHRS, YFSETQ. This chain's CDR3 is CASSPGTGGTNLYGYTF.

The genes are TRBV20-1 and TRBJ2-1; TCRdb designates TRBD1, a call that cannot be tested without DNA. This CDR3 is built from 14 residues. From germline, CDR1 is DFQATT and CDR2 SNEGSKA (reference sequence). The chain's CDR3 is CSARDFRGAHEQFF.

The chain couples TRBV9 to TRBJ2-5; TCRdb lists TRBD2, though no DNA is available to test this call. CDR1 and CDR2 (germline): SGDLS, YYNGEE. The CDR3 totals 16 residues. The CDR3 loop reads CASSVELAGGRETQYF.

The rearrangement joins TRBV14 to TRBJ2-7. The CDR3 is made up of 14 amino acids. Germline values: CDR1 SGHDN, CDR2 FVKESK. The CDR3: CASSRNLGNYEQYF.

The rearrangement uses TRBV9 and TRBJ1-6. Germline CDR1 and CDR2: SGDLS and YYNGEE. The CDR3 is made up of 14 amino acids. CDR3 region: CASSEGPSNSPLHF.

V usage is TRBV6-2 or TRBV6-3 and J usage is TRBJ2-7; TCRdb's D gene call, TRBD2, goes unchecked for lack of DNA. This CDR3 comprises 15 residues. The germline V gene encodes CDR1 MNHEY and CDR2 SVGEGT. The CDR3 loop is CASNNLAIISYEQYF.

This rearrangement joins TRBV7-2 to TRBJ1-3. CDR3 length: 16 amino acids. The germline V gene has CDR1 SGHTA and CDR2 FQGNSA. The CDR3: CASSLSDFYSGNTIYF. The whole variable domain, filled in from reference TRBV7-2 and TRBJ1-3, reads GAGVSQSPSNKVTEKGKDVELRCDPISGHTALYWYRQSLGQGLEFLIYFQGNSAPDKSGLPSDRFSAERTGGSVSTLTIQRTQQEDSAVYLCASSLSDFYSGNTIYFGEGSWLTVV.

The chain couples TRBV6-1 to TRBJ2-3; no DNA is available, so the TRBD2 call from TCRdb remains unchecked. The CDR3 sequence is 15 residues long. Germline assignment: CDR1 MNHNS and CDR2 SASEGT. The chain's CDR3 is CASTMTAGVTDTQYF.

The V call is TRBV3-1, the J call TRBJ2-2; TCRdb lists TRBD2, though no DNA is available to test this call. The V gene's germline CDR1 is LGHDT and CDR2 YNNKEL (reference sequence). This CDR3 has 15 amino acids. CDR3 protein: CASSPQGGGTGELFF.

The CDR3 here is CASSGESGVNSPLHF. The rearrangement links TRBV5-1 to TRBJ1-6; with no DNA, the TCRdb D assignment of TRBD1 cannot be verified. CDR1 is SGHRS and CDR2 is YFSETQ in the germline V gene. This CDR3 is built from 15 residues.

V is TRBV7-9 and J is TRBJ2-5; the TRBD2 assignment by TCRdb is unverifiable without DNA. This CDR3 has 16 amino acids. Per germline, CDR1 SEHNR and CDR2 FQNEAQ (reference sequence). The CDR3: CASSQAPGRKKETQYF.

V usage is TRBV3-1 and J usage is TRBJ2-1; lacking DNA, the TRBD2 call made by TCRdb goes unchecked. Germline V CDR1 and CDR2: LGHDT, YNNKEL (reference sequence). The CDR3 extends over 17 amino acids. The CDR3 sequence: CASSLSRRTSGYNEQFF.

J is TRBJ1-3 and V is TRBV20-1. The germline V gene encodes CDR1 DFQATT and CDR2 SNEGSKA (reference sequence). This CDR3 contains 12 residues. The CDR3 loop reads CSARVLGNTIYF.

The chain uses TRBV12-3 or TRBV12-4 and TRBJ2-5; TCRdb calls TRBD1, which cannot be checked without DNA. This CDR3 is 15 amino acids long. The CDR3 is CASSRAGTGGETQYF.

The V and J genes are TRBV5-1 and TRBJ2-3. The germline V gene has CDR1 SGHRS and CDR2 YFSETQ. The CDR3 has 12 amino acids. The CDR3 region is CASSFSTDTQYF.

This CDR3 reads CSVEVYNEQFF. This rearrangement joins TRBV29-1 to TRBJ2-1. This CDR3 has 11 residues. Per germline, CDR1 SQVTM and CDR2 ANQGSEA.

The chain has TRBV5-4 and TRBJ1-2; TCRdb designates TRBD1, a call that cannot be tested without DNA. In germline, CDR1 is SGHNT, CDR2 YYREEE (reference sequence). The CDR3 extends over 17 amino acids. Here the CDR3 reads CASSLTGQGRSSYGYTF.

The chain has TRBV28 and TRBJ2-7; TCRdb picks TRBD1, but there is no DNA to check that call. Germline CDR1 and CDR2: MDHEN and SYDVKM. This CDR3 is 15 amino acids long. The chain's CDR3 is CASSLHQGVSYEQYF.

The V call is TRBV20-1, the J call TRBJ1-5; with no DNA, the TCRdb D assignment of TRBD1 cannot be verified. CDR1 and CDR2 from the germline V gene are DFQATT and SNEGSKA (reference sequence). The CDR3 covers 15 residues. The CDR3 sequence is CSAGIRDRGHQPQHF.

The gene calls are TRBV28 and TRBJ2-3; TCRdb proposes TRBD1, but this gene call is untestable without DNA. Germline CDR1 and CDR2: MDHEN and SYDVKM. CDR3 length equals 13 residues. The CDR3 loop reads CATYRGSTDTQYF.

V usage is TRBV5-1 and J usage is TRBJ2-3; TCRdb calls TRBD1, which cannot be checked without DNA. The CDR3 loop spans 16 amino acids. In germline, CDR1 is SGHRS, CDR2 YFSETQ. The CDR3 sequence: CASSSGGSGVTDTQYF.

This chain uses TRBV5-5 with TRBJ2-7; the TRBD1 assignment by TCRdb is unverifiable without DNA. This CDR3 is built from 15 residues. CDR1 SGHKS and CDR2 YYEKEE come from the germline V gene (reference sequence). Here the CDR3 reads CASSLEPLGDGEQYF.